A selection of T cell receptor beta chains follows, all from one sample in a study of shared clonotypes between healthy human individuals. Sequencing was performed with immunoSEQ multiplex PCR; in TCRdb, only in-frame clones are kept and a portion is missing. The data show about 2.4 million clones, roughly 93% seen once. Sequenced material: naive CD4+ T cells from PBMCs. These TCRs come from a young man in good health. Some clones in this sample may be carry-over from other donors' samples. Both conserved end residues are part of each CDR3. Each record gives: V gene, clone size, D gene, J gene, CDR3 DNA, CDR3 protein. D genes are given only for firm matches. Not all rows give a size; the values are once, few, many and, for expanded clones, a class.

>TRBV28|once|NA|TRBJ2-7
TGTGCCAGCAGTTTTATGGCAGGGGCGGATAGGCAGTACTTC
CASSFMAGADRQYF
>TRBV18|NA|NA|TRBJ2-3
TGTGCCAGCTCACCCGCCGGCAGGGCTGCGGAAGATACGCAGTATTTT
CASSPAGRAAEDTQYF
>TRBV11-2|NA|NA|TRBJ2-5
TGTGCCAGCAGCTTAAGCTCCGGGCTATTGGGAGAGACCCAGTACTTC
CASSLSSGLLGETQYF
>TRBV28|once|TRBD2|TRBJ2-7
TGTGCCACGAGACTAGCGGCCTCCTACGAGCAGTACTTC
CATRLAASYEQYF
>TRBV15|NA|TRBD1|TRBJ1-2
TGTGCCACCAGCAGAACTGGACAGGGGGCTAGCTATGGCTACACCTTC
CATSRTGQGASYGYTF
>TRBV5-1|NA|NA|TRBJ2-2
TGCGCCAGCAGCTTGGTGGCGGGCCAAGGCACCGGGGAGCTGTTTTTT
CASSLVAGQGTGELFF
>TRBV7-9|NA|NA|TRBJ2-3
TGTGCTTCGCTCCAGAGCTCCACAGATACGCAGTATTTT
CASLQSSTDTQYF
>TRBV28|NA|NA|TRBJ2-7
TGTGCCAGCAGTTTATCTCGTACCCCAGGACAGTACGAGCAGTACTTC
CASSLSRTPGQYEQYF
>TRBV11-2|NA|NA|TRBJ1-2
TGTGCCAGCAGATTGACAGGTCTTACTAACTATGGCTACACCTTC
CASRLTGLTNYGYTF
>TRBV7-3|NA|TRBD2|TRBJ2-2
TGTGCCAGCAGCTTAAACCCCGGACTAGCGGGAGGACCCACCGGGGAGCTGTTTTTT
CASSLNPGLAGGPTGELFF
>TRBV2|NA|NA|TRBJ2-5
TGTGCCAGCAGTCCGGGGGTAGGGAGTTTAGAGACCCAGTACTTC
CASSPGVGSLETQYF
>TRBV7-3|NA|NA|TRBJ2-3
TGTGCCAGCAGCTCCCCCAGCGGGAGCACAGATACGCAGTATTTT
CASSSPSGSTDTQYF
>TRBV7-3|NA|NA|TRBJ2-7
TGTGCCAGCAGCTTAAGGCCCTCGTGGACCTACGAGCAGTACTTC
CASSLRPSWTYEQYF
>TRBV9|NA|NA|TRBJ1-4
TGTGCCAGCAGCGTGAACCCAACTAATGAAAAACTGTTTTTT
CASSVNPTNEKLFF
>TRBV5-6|NA|NA|TRBJ1-4
TGTGCCAGCAGCCAGAAGGGGGCAACTAATGAAAAACTGTTTTTT
CASSQKGATNEKLFF
>TRBV11-2|NA|NA|TRBJ2-3
TGTGCCAGCAGCCAATCGGGGCGGGACACAGATACGCAGTATTTT
CASSQSGRDTDTQYF
>TRBV7-2|NA|NA|TRBJ2-1
TGTGCCAGCAGCTTAGACCGGGACCAGCAGTTCTTC
CASSLDRDQQFF
>TRBV2|NA|NA|TRBJ2-4
TGTGCCAGCAGTGAGCAACCATATGGCGCCAAAAACATTCAGTACTTC
CASSEQPYGAKNIQYF
>TRBV29-1|NA|NA|TRBJ2-3
TGCAGCGTTGAAGGGGGCAGCCTAAATACGCAGTATTTT
CSVEGGSLNTQYF
>TRBV6-1|NA|NA|TRBJ1-4
TGTGCCAGCAGTGAATCAGGGACGAATGAAAAACTGTTTTTT
CASSESGTNEKLFF
>TRBV5-1|NA|NA|TRBJ2-3
TGCGCCAGCAGCTTAGACTCAATGGGGGGCACAGATACGCAGTATTTT
CASSLDSMGGTDTQYF
>TRBV5-1|NA|TRBD1|TRBJ2-1
TGCGCCAGCAGCCTAAGCAGAGGGACAGAATACAATGAGCAGTTCTTC
CASSLSRGTEYNEQFF
>TRBV9|NA|NA|TRBJ1-2
TGTGCCAGCAGCGCCGGGGGGGGCCAGTTAAGCTATGGCTACACCTTC
CASSAGGGQLSYGYTF
>TRBV2|NA|NA|TRBJ2-2
TGTGCCAGCAACTGGGACCGATACACCGGGGAGCTGTTTTTT
CASNWDRYTGELFF
>TRBV9|NA|TRBD2|TRBJ2-5
TGTGCCAGCAGCGTAGCTCCCACTAGCGGGAGTTACCCCACGACAGAAGAGACCCAGTACTTC
CASSVAPTSGSYPTTEETQYF
>TRBV2|NA|NA|TRBJ1-4
TGTGCCAGCAACCCGGACAGCGCTAATGAAAAACTGTTTTTT
CASNPDSANEKLFF